The clone carrying this T cell receptor (beta chain) was seen repeatedly, ten times or more. Antigen specificity is unknown. The data belong to a study of T cells in Graves' hyperthyroidism and ophthalmopathy. Study-wide results and limits: Most clonotypes expanded in thyroid above 0.001 were likewise present in blood.

The V and J ends lost 6 bases and 2 bases, in that order; junction bases with no gene match: 6. CDR3 length equals 14 residues. The germline CDR1 and CDR2 sequences are MNHEY and SVGAGI. Amplified TCR beta CDR3 regions came from RNA transcripts. HTBI primers drove first-round RT-PCR of the TCR CDR3. TCRdb itself ran the multiplex PCR reads through MiXCR, one entry per CDR3 protein. The sample carries about 710,000 distinct CDR3 sequences, 16% recorded once. The clonotype comes from a man aged 18 to 29 with Graves' hyperthyroidism. Input material: blood. The rearrangement uses TRBV6-5 and TRBJ2-5, with 7 bases identical to TRBD2. CDR3 protein: CASRGGSFQETQYF. CDR3 DNA: TGTGCCAGCAGGGGCGGGAGTTTTCAAGAGACCCAGTACTTC.